These T cell receptor beta chains were read from a single sample in a study of cytomegalovirus exposure and HLA in healthy donors. Sequencing was performed with immunoSEQ multiplex PCR; in TCRdb, only in-frame clones are kept and a portion is missing. This sample's table reports 65,000 to 95,000 clones. Source material: PBMCs. The receptors stem from a woman aged 55 to 70 in good health and CMV-seronegative. The CDR3 runs from the conserved cysteine through the conserved F or W. The order of the fields is D gene, J gene, V gene, CDR3 protein, CDR3 DNA. The D gene is left open where the match is weak.

TRBD1 | TRBJ1-1 | TRBV19 | CASSAPQGPTEAFF | TGTGCCAGTAGTGCACCACAGGGGCCCACTGAAGCTTTCTTT
- | TRBJ1-4 | TRBV7-8 | CASSLGGRGEKLFF | TGTGCCAGCAGCTTAGGCGGAAGGGGTGAAAAACTGTTTTTT
- | TRBJ1-2 | TRBV27 | CASSPSAEGVNYGYTF | TGTGCCAGCAGTCCCTCAGCCGAGGGGGTGAACTATGGCTACACCTTC
- | TRBJ2-5 | TRBV25-1 | CASSVQGSQYF | TGTGCCAGCAGTGTACAGGGCTCCCAGTACTTC
- | TRBJ1-2 | TRBV2 | CASSERGYYGYTF | TGTGCCAGCAGTGAAAGGGGGTACTATGGCTACACCTTC
TRBD1 | TRBJ1-1 | TRBV4-1 | CASSQGTKWTGDGTEAFF | TGCGCCAGCAGCCAAGGGACGAAGTGGACAGGGGATGGCACTGAAGCTTTCTTT
TRBD1 | TRBJ1-5 | TRBV19 | CASSLGTARDNQPQHF | TGTGCCAGTAGTCTAGGGACAGCCAGAGACAATCAGCCCCAGCATTTT
TRBD2 | TRBJ2-3 | TRBV19 | CASSGTSRYSTDTQYF | TGTGCCAGTAGTGGGACTAGCCGGTACTCCACAGATACGCAGTATTTT
- | TRBJ2-5 | TRBV5-4 | CASSLEGAAYETQYF | TGTGCCAGCAGCCTGGAGGGGGCGGCATACGAGACCCAGTACTTC
TRBD1 | TRBJ1-5 | TRBV4-2 | CASSQVQGEKGGYGNQPQHF | TGTGCCAGCAGCCAAGTTCAGGGGGAAAAAGGGGGCTATGGGAATCAGCCCCAGCATTTT
- | TRBJ1-5 | TRBV7-9 | CASSYNREQPQHF | TGTGCCAGCAGCTACAACAGGGAACAGCCCCAGCATTTT
TRBD2 | TRBJ2-2 | TRBV6-6 | CASRREGRADTGELFF | TGTGCCAGCAGACGGGAGGGGCGGGCCGACACCGGGGAGCTGTTTTTT
- | TRBJ2-7 | TRBV6-4 | CASSANTAGEQYF | TGTGCCAGCAGCGCAAATACGGCGGGAGAGCAGTACTTC
TRBD1 | TRBJ2-1 | TRBV29-1 | CSSRTGGDEQFF | TGCAGCAGCCGGACAGGGGGCGATGAGCAGTTCTTC
- | TRBJ2-1 | TRBV5-1 | CASSLVSLSGDEQFF | TGCGCCAGCAGCTTGGTTAGCCTTAGCGGAGATGAGCAGTTCTTC
- | TRBJ1-5 | TRBV27 | CASSSLAYSNQPQHF | TGTGCCAGCAGTTCTTTAGCTTATAGCAATCAGCCCCAGCATTTT